Detailed here is one TCR beta chain. Trimming took 6 bases from V and 5 from J, leaving 8 bases between them. The CDR3 consists of 11 residues. This specimen comes from a study of blood T cell repertoires in COVID-19. For the study at large: Samples representing acute and convalescent COVID-19 were sourced from the United States, Italy and Spain. T cells, B-cell-depleted T cells, or PBMCs provided the cDNA or gDNA that served as material.

Produced via immunoSEQ multiplex PCR; TCRdb's table is partial and in-frame only. The sample contains 65,000 to 90,000 clones, approximately 83% of which appear only once. The source of this sequence is an elderly woman with acute or convalescent COVID-19. The V call is TRBV12-3 or TRBV12-4, the J call TRBJ2-7; D may be TRBD1 (6 bases). Material: peripheral blood. As DNA, the CDR3 is TGTGCCAGCAGCTACAGGGACGAGCAGTACTTC. As protein: CASSYRDEQYF.